This T cell receptor (beta chain) was recovered during a study of regulatory T cells in long-lasting Graves disease. The sample holds a few counts of this clonotype. In building TCR beta libraries, iRepertoire HTBI primers were used together with Arm-PCR of CDR3 regions. TCRdb reprocessed the multiplex PCR reads with MiXCR, giving one entry per CDR3 protein. The data show fewer than 450,000 distinct CDR3 sequences, with around 21% seen just once and 20% held by the top ten. Regarding time point: persistent/refractory GD, antithyroid drugs over 5 years with positive TRAb. TCR sequences were obtained from RNA taken from PBMCs. Germline loops: CDR1 SNHLY, CDR2 FYNNEI. The V and J ends lost 3 bases and 9 bases respectively, with 21 bases between them. The CDR3 contains 16 residues.

V usage is TRBV2 and J usage is TRBJ2-4, with a weak D call TRBD1 (6 bases). Specimen: peripheral blood mononuclear cells (PBMCs), collected when the disease was refractory, from a patient treated with antithyroid drugs. The sequence derives from a female donor with Graves disease. DNA for the CDR3: TGTGCCAGCAGTGACGAGACAGGAGACGCTTGGGGCATTCAGTACTTC. Translation gives CASSDETGDAWGIQYF.